Each of the 13 T cell receptor beta chains below was sequenced from the same sample in a study of CD8+ T cells in alopecia areata. TCR sequencing used cDNA made by reverse transcription of extracted RNA. TCRdb's copy holds only in-frame clones and misses some; the assay was immunoSEQ multiplex PCR. The sample carries some 200,000 clones, under 60% recorded once. Treatment meaning: oral pan-JAK inhibitor, 5-10 mg twice daily. The sample in question was CD4+ T cells sorted from blood, obtained at week 4, from a patient treated with tofacitinib. These receptors were collected from a human donor with alopecia areata.

The chain couples TRBV30 to TRBJ1-1; D may be TRBD1 (5 bases). V lost 0 bases, J lost 5 bases, and 13 bases lay in between. The germline gives CDR1 GTSNPN, CDR2 SVGIG (reference sequence). The CDR3 runs 14 residues. Here the CDR3 reads CAWSVSGTRTEAFF. Here the CDR3 DNA reads TGTGCCTGGAGTGTATCGGGGACTAGGACTGAAGCTTTCTTT.

The chain joins TRBV7-8 to TRBJ2-5, with D hard to call. V was cut by 5 bases and J by 4 bases, with 8 bases left in between. The CDR3 is 12 residues long. The V gene's germline CDR1 is SGHVS and CDR2 FQNEAQ. CDR3 sequence: CASSLDRETQYF. The CDR3 nucleotides are TGTGCCAGCAGCCTAGACCGAGAGACCCAGTACTTC.

The rearrangement uses TRBV30 and TRBJ2-3; TRBD2 matches at 9 bases. V was pared by 3 bases and J by 2 bases, with 3 bases of the junction left unmatched. The CDR3 spans 14 residues. Germline values: CDR1 GTSNPN, CDR2 SVGIG (reference sequence). The CDR3 is CAWRTSGTTDTQYF. The DNA for the CDR3 is TGTGCCTGGAGGACTAGCGGAACCACAGATACGCAGTATTTT.

The gene calls are TRBV29-1 and TRBJ2-3; D not resolved. This CDR3 contains 12 residues. Germline assignment: CDR1 SQVTM and CDR2 ANQGSEA. Trimming cost V 0 bases and J 7 bases, with 8 bases left between them. CDR3 DNA sequence: TGCAGCGTTGAAGATCGAACAAATACGCAGTATTTT. Translated: CSVEDRTNTQYF.

The V gene is TRBV29-1, the J gene TRBJ2-2; weak D call: TRBD2 (6 bases). The CDR3 is 16 residues long. The ends were cut back, 4 bases at V and 2 bases at J, with 17 bases in the middle. Germline V lookup: CDR1 SQVTM, CDR2 ANQGSEA. CDR3 loop: CSVGLGVALNTGELFF. In DNA, the CDR3 is TGCAGCGTTGGACTAGGGGTAGCACTAAACACCGGGGAGCTGTTTTTT.

This clone was observed a single time. The genes are TRBV7-2 and TRBJ2-7; D not resolved. The CDR3 is 12 amino acids. Trimming stripped 5 bases from V and 6 bases from J, with 11 bases between. Germline V gives CDR1 SGHTA, CDR2 FQGNSA. CDR3 region: CASSLLLGEQYF. The CDR3 nucleotides read TGTGCCAGCAGCCTCTTGCTGGGCGAGCAGTACTTC.

The chain combines TRBV18 with TRBJ2-7; D is undetermined. Germline V gene data show CDR1 as KGHSH and CDR2 as LQKENI. The V gene lost 1 base and the J gene lost 1 base, with 5 bases spanning the gap. CDR3 length: 13 amino acids. Written as DNA, the CDR3 is TGTGCCAGCTCACCACGGCAATCCTACGAGCAGTACTTC. The encoded protein is CASSPRQSYEQYF.

The V and J genes are TRBV29-1 and TRBJ2-3; 7 positions agree with TRBD2. CDR1 and CDR2 (germline): SQVTM, ANQGSEA. The CDR3 contains 13 residues. V shed 7 bases, J shed 6 bases, and the junction held 10 bases outside the gene matches. The CDR3 nucleotides read TGCAGCGCAGAGGGAGGGTCGGGCGATACGCAGTATTTT. This translates into CSAEGGSGDTQYF.

This chain connects TRBV27 to TRBJ1-1, with a tentative D call TRBD1 (5 bases). Germline lookup yields CDR1 MNHEY and CDR2 SMNVEV (reference sequence). The CDR3 spans 14 residues. Trimming cost V 1 base and J 4 bases, with 10 bases left between them. CDR3 DNA sequence: TGTGCCAGCAGTTTATTAGGGGAAAGCACTGAAGCTTTCTTT. Encoded protein: CASSLLGESTEAFF.

This rearrangement joins TRBV7-2 to TRBJ2-7; 7 nucleotides match TRBD1. Germline V gives CDR1 SGHTA, CDR2 FQGNSA. The CDR3 runs 12 residues. The V and J ends lost 3 bases and 6 bases, in that order; junction bases with no gene match: 2. As DNA, the CDR3 is TGTGCCAGCAGCTTGACAGGGATCGAGCAGTACTTC. Protein: CASSLTGIEQYF.

This clone showed up just a few times. This chain connects TRBV2 to TRBJ2-7; D call uncertain. The CDR3 is 13 residues long. In germline, CDR1 is SNHLY, CDR2 FYNNEI. Trimming removed 6 bases from V and 5 bases from J, with 14 bases in between. CDR3 amino acids: CASRGNSPNEQYF. CDR3 sequence (DNA): TGTGCCAGCAGGGGGAATTCACCCAACGAGCAGTACTTC.

This clone was picked up a small number of times. The CDR3 DNA reads TGCAGCGTTGGGATGTTTAGGACAGGGGAGGCTCAGTATGGCTACACCTTC. Amino acid sequence: CSVGMFRTGEAQYGYTF. This chain connects TRBV29-1 to TRBJ1-2, with 9 bases that match TRBD1. Per the germline V gene, CDR1 is SQVTM and CDR2 is ANQGSEA. The CDR3 length is 17 residues. V trimming: 4 bases; J trimming: 5 bases; junction bases outside the gene matches: 17.

The V and J genes are TRBV5-1 and TRBJ2-7; D possibly corresponds to TRBD2 (5 bases). Germline V gene sequence: CDR1 SGHRS, CDR2 YFSETQ. The CDR3 loop spans 15 amino acids. V lost 0 bases to trimming and J lost 2 bases, with 12 bases between them. For the CDR3, the DNA is TGCGCCAGCAGCTTGGGAAGCGGTCAACCCTACGAGCAGTACTTC. Encoded protein: CASSLGSGQPYEQYF.